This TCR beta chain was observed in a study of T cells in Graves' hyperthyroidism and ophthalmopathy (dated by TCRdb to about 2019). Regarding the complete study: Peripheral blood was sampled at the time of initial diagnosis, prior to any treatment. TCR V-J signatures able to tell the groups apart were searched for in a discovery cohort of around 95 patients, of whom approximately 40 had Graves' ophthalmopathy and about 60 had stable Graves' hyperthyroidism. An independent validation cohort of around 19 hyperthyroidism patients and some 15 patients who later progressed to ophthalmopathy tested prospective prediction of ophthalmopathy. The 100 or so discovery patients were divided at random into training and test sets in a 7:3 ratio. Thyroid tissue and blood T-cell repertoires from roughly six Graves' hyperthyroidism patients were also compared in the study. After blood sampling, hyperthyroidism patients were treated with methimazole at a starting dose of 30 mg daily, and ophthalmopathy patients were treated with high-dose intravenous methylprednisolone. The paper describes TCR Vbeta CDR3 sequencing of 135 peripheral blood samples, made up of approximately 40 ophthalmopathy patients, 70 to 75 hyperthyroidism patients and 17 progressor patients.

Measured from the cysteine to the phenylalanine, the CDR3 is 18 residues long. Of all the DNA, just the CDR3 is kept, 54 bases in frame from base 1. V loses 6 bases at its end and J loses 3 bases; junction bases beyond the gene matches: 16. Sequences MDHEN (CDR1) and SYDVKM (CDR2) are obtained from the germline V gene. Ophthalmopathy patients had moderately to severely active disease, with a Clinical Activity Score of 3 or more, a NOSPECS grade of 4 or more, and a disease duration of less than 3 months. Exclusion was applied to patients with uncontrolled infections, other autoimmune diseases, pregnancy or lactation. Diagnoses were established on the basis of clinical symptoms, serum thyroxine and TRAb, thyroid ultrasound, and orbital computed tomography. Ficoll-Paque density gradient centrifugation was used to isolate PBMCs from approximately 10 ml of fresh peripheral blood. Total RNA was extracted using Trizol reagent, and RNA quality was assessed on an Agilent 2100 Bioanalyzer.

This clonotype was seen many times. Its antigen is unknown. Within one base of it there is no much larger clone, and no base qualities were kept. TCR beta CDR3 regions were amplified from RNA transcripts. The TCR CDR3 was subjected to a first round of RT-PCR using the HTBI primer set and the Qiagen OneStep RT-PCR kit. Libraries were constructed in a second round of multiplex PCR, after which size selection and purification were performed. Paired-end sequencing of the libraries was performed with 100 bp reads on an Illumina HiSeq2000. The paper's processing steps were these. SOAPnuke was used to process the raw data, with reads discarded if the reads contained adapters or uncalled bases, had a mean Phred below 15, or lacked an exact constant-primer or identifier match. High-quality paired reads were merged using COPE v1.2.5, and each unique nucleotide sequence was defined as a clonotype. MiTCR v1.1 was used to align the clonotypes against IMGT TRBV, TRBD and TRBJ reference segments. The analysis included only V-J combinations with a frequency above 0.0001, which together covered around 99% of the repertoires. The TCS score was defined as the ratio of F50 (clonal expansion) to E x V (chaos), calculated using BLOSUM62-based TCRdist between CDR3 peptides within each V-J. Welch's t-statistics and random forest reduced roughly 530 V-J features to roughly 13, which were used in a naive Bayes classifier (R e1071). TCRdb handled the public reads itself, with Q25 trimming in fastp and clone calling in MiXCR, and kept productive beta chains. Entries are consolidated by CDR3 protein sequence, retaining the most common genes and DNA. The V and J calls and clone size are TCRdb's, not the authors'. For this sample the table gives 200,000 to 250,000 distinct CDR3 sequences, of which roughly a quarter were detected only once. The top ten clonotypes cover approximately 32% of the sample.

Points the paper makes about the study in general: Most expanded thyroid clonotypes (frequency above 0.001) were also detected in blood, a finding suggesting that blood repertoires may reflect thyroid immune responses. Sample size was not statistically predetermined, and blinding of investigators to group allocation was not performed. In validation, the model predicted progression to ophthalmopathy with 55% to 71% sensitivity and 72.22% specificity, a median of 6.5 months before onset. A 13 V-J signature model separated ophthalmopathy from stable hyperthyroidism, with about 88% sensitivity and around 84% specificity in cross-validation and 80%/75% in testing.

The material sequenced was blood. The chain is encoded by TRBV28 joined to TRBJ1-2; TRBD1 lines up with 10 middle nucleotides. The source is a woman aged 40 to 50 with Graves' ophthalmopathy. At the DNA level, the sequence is TGTGCCAGCAGATTTTCGTCCGGGACAGGGGACTTGTACTATGGCTACACCTTC. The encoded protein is CASRFSSGTGDLYYGYTF.